The present T cell receptor (beta chain) was sequenced within a study of CXCR3-negative and CXCR3-positive naive CD8 T cells. Study-level results: Comparison of naive subsets found surface CD5 to be comparable, and TCR strength was inferred on the basis of TRB CDR3 properties. Both of the naive subsets showed about the same high diversity, but memory CD8+ cells had much less. CXCR3-expressing naive cells carried TRB CDR3s more hydrophobic than those of CXCR3-negative naive cells.

The CDR3 is 17 residues long. Germline V gene lookup returns CDR1 SGHTA and CDR2 FQGNSA. Sorting yielded triplicates of fewer than 350,000 cells for each CD8+ T cell subset. Libraries of TRB cDNA were made by 5' RACE and carried UMIs. TCRdb reprocessed the 5' RACE reads, keeping one entry per CDR3 protein, no DNA. The table lists around 63,000 distinct CDR3 sequences. With respect to this clonotype: What it binds is unknown.

The rearrangement links TRBV7-2 to TRBJ2-1; there is no DNA to check the TCRdb D call of TRBD1. The sequencing sample was made of naive CXCR3+ CD8+ T cells from blood. Specified subset: CD45RO-CCR7+CD27+CD95- naive CD8+ T cells expressing CXCR3 (TNR3+). The sequence came from a human donor in good health. Some clones in this sample may be carry-over from other donors' samples. The CDR3 is CASSVEDRVSFYNEQFF.